A selection of T cell receptor beta chains follows, all from one sample in a study of blood T cell repertoires in COVID-19. Repertoires were generated with immunoSEQ multiplex PCR, while TCRdb's copy carries only in-frame clones and drops some. The sample has more than 100,000 clones; about 85% are singletons. Sequenced sample: peripheral blood. The receptors here all came from a middle-aged man in a cohort sampled during active COVID-19. Each CDR3 is given with its conserved first and last residue. Each record gives: V gene, CDR3 protein.

>TRBV27
CASTETGANTEAFF
>TRBV4-2
CASSQALSLVHNEQFF
>TRBV11-2
CASSSQTAASGEFYDEQFF
>TRBV5-8
CASSFVRVPAQHF
>TRBV13
CASSLGSNTPSGNTIYF
>TRBV5-4
CASSGPGTSGNTGELFF
>TRBV5-6
CASSWTGAIEQYF
>TRBV9
CASSAQGSGANVLTF
>TRBV7-9
CASSLAGDFYGYTF
>TRBV5-1
CASSQFVGGQETQYF